This T cell receptor (beta chain) was profiled in a study of T cell repertoires in cytomegalovirus infection (dated by TCRdb to the late 2010s). About the study as a whole: The peptide stimulations were aimed at well-studied HLA-B-restricted epitopes as well as recently identified HLA-C-restricted CMV epitopes, whose presentation resists viral immunomodulation. Donor HLA type was relevant to the analysis, as public TCR beta signatures indicated carriage of CMV infection together with the matching HLA type.

According to the study, the label for this sample's treatment or condition signals: in vitro stimulation with specific CMV peptide epitopes to enrich CMV-specific T cells. The study at large found these results: The ex vivo response was dominated by HLA-C-restricted CMV-specific TCR beta clonotypes, which also provided the single most frequent clonotype in two of eight donors. Carriers of CMV infection plus the relevant HLA type were discriminated by the cumulative frequency of public TCR beta family members in the study cohort and in an independent approximately 360-donor cohort.

A note on this clonotype: Which antigen it targets is not known. No per-base quality is available; no much larger clone lies one base away.

The sequencing machine was an Illumina HiSeq 1500. TCRdb passed the public sequencing reads through fastp at Q25 and MiXCR, retaining productive beta sequences. Duplicate CDR3 protein sequences are folded into a single record with the most common DNA and genes. The sample table holds roughly 920,000 distinct CDR3 sequences, of which 31% were seen once. Clones ranked in the top ten supply around 15% of the sample. The sample in question was cultured CD8+ T cells from PBMCs, obtained from culture after CMV antigen stimulation. The clonotype comes from a human donor in good health (CMV status not recorded). Some clones in this sample may be carry-over from other donors' samples.

The CDR3 reads as follows: CASSADRRKYYGYTF. DNA sequence: TGTGCCAGTAGTGCGGACAGGAGAAAGTACTATGGCTACACCTTC. Recombination connected TRBV19 to TRBJ1-2, with 7 bases matching TRBD1. Unmatched junction bases come to 9, with V trimmed by 5 bases and J by 3 bases. Via the germline V gene (reference sequence), CDR1 is LNHDA and CDR2 SQIVND. Measured from the cysteine to the phenylalanine, the CDR3 is 15 residues long. CDR3 DNA is the only sequence kept; it has 45 bases, read in frame from the first base.